This entry is about one T cell receptor (beta chain). The antigen remains undetermined. Using immunoSEQ multiplex PCR, the repertoire was profiled, and TCRdb retains in-frame clones only, with some absent. Among 330,000 or so clones listed, 80% to 90% were seen once. The entry originates in a study of cytomegalovirus exposure and HLA in healthy donors. Points from the study as a whole: Cytomegalovirus association was assigned to approximately 160 TCR beta chains. The classifier was said to identify cytomegalovirus status with high specificity and sensitivity. For most TCR sequences rarity was the rule, although some public TCRs occurred in many donors. Under in vitro conditions, a few CMV-associated chains were confirmed as specific for CMV antigens.

From germline, CDR1 is SNHLY and CDR2 FYNNEI. The CDR3 is 14 residues long. V lost 1 base to trimming and J lost 9 bases, with 13 bases between them. Sequencing was carried out using PBMCs. The chain carries TRBV2 and TRBJ2-4; D might be TRBD2 (5 bases). The sequence was collected from a woman between 18 and 29 years old in good health and CMV-seronegative. This chain's CDR3 is CASSEDVGAGIQYF. The CDR3 DNA is TGTGCCAGCAGTGAAGACGTGGGAGCAGGCATTCAGTACTTC.